These T cell receptor beta chains were read from a single sample in a study of human T cells and chemical hapten exposure. Using its own MiXCR run on the RACE reads, TCRdb lists one record per CDR3 protein. The sample records about 120,000 distinct CDR3 sequences, roughly an eighth being singletons. The input for sequencing was whole blood, taken in connection with sensitization to the hapten diphenylcyclopropenone (DPC). These receptors were obtained from a woman aged 45-59 years with alopecia areata. Some clones in this sample may be carry-over from other donors' samples. The CDR3 runs from the conserved cysteine through the conserved F or W. Fields, in order: clone size, V gene, D gene, J gene, CDR3 protein, CDR3 DNA. D genes are given only for firm matches. Clone size, where shown, is once, few, many, or a class for clones that have expanded.

clone size: few; V gene: TRBV9; D gene: TRBD2; J gene: TRBJ2-4; CDR3 protein: CASSVASGGKNIQYF; CDR3 DNA: TGTGCCAGCAGCGTAGCTAGCGGGGGCAAAAACATTCAGTACTTC
clone size: NA; V gene: TRBV6-2/TRBV6-3; D gene: TRBD2; J gene: TRBJ2-5; CDR3 protein: CASSYPPGLAGGGTQYF; CDR3 DNA: TGTGCCAGCAGTTACCCCCCGGGACTAGCGGGGGGTGGGACCCAGTACTTC
clone size: NA; V gene: TRBV6-1; D gene: NA; J gene: TRBJ2-6; CDR3 protein: CASLAGANVLTF; CDR3 DNA: TGTGCCAGCCTGGCTGGGGCCAACGTCCTGACTTTC
clone size: few; V gene: TRBV27; D gene: NA; J gene: TRBJ1-1; CDR3 protein: CASSSPLSWEAFF; CDR3 DNA: TGTGCCAGCAGTTCTCCCCTTAGCTGGGAAGCTTTCTTT
clone size: many; V gene: TRBV11-2; D gene: NA; J gene: TRBJ1-6; CDR3 protein: CASSPVDNSPLHF; CDR3 DNA: TGTGCCAGCAGCCCAGTAGACAATTCACCCCTCCACTTT
clone size: many; V gene: TRBV15; D gene: TRBD2; J gene: TRBJ2-7; CDR3 protein: CATSRGRTSSGEQYF; CDR3 DNA: TGTGCCACCAGCAGGGGTAGGACTAGTTCGGGGGAGCAGTACTTC
clone size: NA; V gene: TRBV29-1; D gene: NA; J gene: TRBJ1-4; CDR3 protein: CSVFSGEGDEKLFF; CDR3 DNA: TGCAGCGTTTTCTCAGGGGAAGGGGATGAAAAACTGTTTTTT
clone size: many; V gene: TRBV18; D gene: NA; J gene: TRBJ1-2; CDR3 protein: CASSPIDSDGYGYTF; CDR3 DNA: TGTGCCAGCTCACCAATTGACAGCGATGGCTATGGCTACACCTTC
clone size: many; V gene: TRBV20-1; D gene: NA; J gene: TRBJ2-7; CDR3 protein: CSASRDTITYEQYF; CDR3 DNA: TGCAGTGCTAGTCGGGACACGATTACCTACGAGCAGTACTTC
clone size: few; V gene: TRBV20-1; D gene: NA; J gene: TRBJ2-1; CDR3 protein: CSAVPGVVNEQFF; CDR3 DNA: TGCAGTGCGGTACCCGGGGTAGTAAATGAGCAGTTCTTC
clone size: NA; V gene: TRBV5-1; D gene: NA; J gene: TRBJ2-1; CDR3 protein: CASSFARGDEQFF; CDR3 DNA: TGCGCCAGCAGCTTCGCCCGAGGGGATGAGCAGTTCTTC
clone size: few; V gene: TRBV10-1; D gene: NA; J gene: TRBJ2-7; CDR3 protein: CASSSADSYEQYF; CDR3 DNA: TGCGCCAGCAGCTCGGCGGACTCCTACGAGCAGTACTTC
clone size: many; V gene: TRBV18; D gene: TRBD1; J gene: TRBJ1-5; CDR3 protein: CASSRRTGGSNQPQHF; CDR3 DNA: TGTGCCAGCTCCCGCCGAACAGGGGGTAGCAATCAGCCCCAGCATTTT
clone size: NA; V gene: TRBV4-2; D gene: TRBD2; J gene: TRBJ2-3; CDR3 protein: CASSLPTSGNTDTQYF; CDR3 DNA: TGTGCCAGCAGCCTGCCCACTAGCGGAAACACAGATACGCAGTATTTT
clone size: many; V gene: TRBV20-1; D gene: NA; J gene: TRBJ2-3; CDR3 protein: CSASRPLSDTQYF; CDR3 DNA: TGCAGTGCTAGCAGGCCCTTATCGGATACGCAGTATTTT
clone size: few; V gene: TRBV20-1; D gene: TRBD2; J gene: TRBJ2-1; CDR3 protein: CSARGIAGGASSYNEQFF; CDR3 DNA: TGCAGTGCTAGAGGGATAGCGGGGGGGGCGAGCTCCTACAATGAGCAGTTCTTC